This paragraph covers one T cell receptor (beta chain) sequence. TCRdb passed the RACE reads through MiXCR, listing each CDR3 protein once. This repertoire shows 150,000 to 200,000 distinct CDR3 sequences, around 23% found once; its top ten account for 2% to 2.5%. The sample belongs to a study of human T cells and chemical hapten exposure. Study-wide context: Across samples, TCR yields varied, mostly owing to small differences in pooled library volumes.

The time point is: patch test 3, about 24 weeks after DPC sensitization. The treatment is: therapeutic diphenylcyclopropenone sensitization with weekly scalp DPC. Samples of blood were obtained prior to the application of each patch test. The CDR3 covers 16 residues. Looked up from germline, CDR1 is SGDLS and CDR2 is YYNGEE. Trimming cost V 4 bases and J 5 bases, with 19 bases left between them. This sample comprised whole blood, obtained in connection with sensitization to the hapten diphenylcyclopropenone (DPC). This clonotype originated in a middle-aged woman with alopecia areata. Some clones in this sample may be carry-over from other donors' samples. The chain employs TRBV9 and TRBJ2-1, with D perhaps matching TRBD1 (6 bases). The CDR3 is CASSIGTQGWDNEQFF. The CDR3 DNA reads TGTGCCAGCAGCATCGGGACACAGGGATGGGACAATGAGCAGTTCTTC.